The 17 T cell receptor beta chains reported below all come from one sample, sequenced in a study of blood T cells in healthy people across ages. A sample-barcoded 5' primer and a J-beta primer mix were used in a second PCR of roughly 7 to 12 cycles. TCRdb recomputed calls from the 5' RACE reads with MiXCR, one row per CDR3 protein. The profile shows about 900,000 distinct CDR3 sequences, around two thirds of them singletons. Sequences were obtained from blood. These receptors all stem from a man aged 30 to 45 in good health.

This clonotype was counted only a few times. The chain employs TRBV9 and TRBJ2-5, with TRBD2 matching over 12 bases. Germline V CDR1 and CDR2: SGDLS, YYNGEE. V lost 5 bases, J lost 0 bases, and 5 bases stayed unmatched. This CDR3 comprises 16 residues. The CDR3 protein is CASSPRLAGDQETQYF. CDR3 DNA sequence: TGTGCCAGCAGTCCGAGACTAGCGGGGGACCAAGAGACCCAGTACTTC.

This rearrangement joins TRBV5-5 to TRBJ2-1; 10 bases are a match to TRBD2. Germline V lookup: CDR1 SGHKS, CDR2 YYEKEE (reference sequence). This CDR3 is 13 amino acids long. V lost 4 bases and J lost 8; bases outside the gene matches: 3. CDR3 region: CASSAGTSDEQFF. The CDR3 DNA is TGTGCCAGCAGCGCCGGGACTAGCGATGAGCAGTTCTTC. The full variable domain, in which reference TRBV5-5 and TRBJ2-1 provide the parts outside the CDR3, is DAGVTQSPTHLIKTRGQQVTLRCSPISGHKSVSWYQQVLGQGPQFIFQYYEKEERGRGNFPDRFSARQFPNYSSELNVNALLLGDSALYLCASSAGTSDEQFFGPGTRLTVL.

The rearrangement links TRBV9 to TRBJ2-1, with a tentative D call TRBD1 (6 bases). CDR1 and CDR2 (germline): SGDLS, YYNGEE. The V end lost 1 base, the J end lost 8 bases, and 13 bases lay between the germline ends. The CDR3 covers 14 residues. The CDR3, as DNA: TGTGCCAGCAGCGTAACTTGGGGGCTGGATGAGCAGTTCTTC. Residues: CASSVTWGLDEQFF.

This clonotype showed up just once. The J gene is TRBJ1-5, the V gene TRBV27; no clear D. Trimming left V 3 bases short and J 2 bases short, with 11 bases between. The length of the CDR3 is 15 residues. CDR1 MNHEY and CDR2 SMNVEV come from the germline V gene (reference sequence). DNA of the CDR3: TGTGCCAGCAGTTTGTCCCGGGCAGGCAATCAGCCCCAGCATTTT. This encodes CASSLSRAGNQPQHF.

This clonotype showed up just once. The chain has TRBV4-3 and TRBJ2-3; a possible D gene is TRBD2 (6 bases). CDR1 and CDR2 from the germline V gene are LGHNA and YSLEER. The V gene lost 3 bases and the J gene lost 4 bases, with 14 bases spanning the gap. The CDR3 runs 15 residues. CDR3 residues: CASSQRESGADTQYF. CDR3 in DNA: TGCGCCAGCAGCCAGCGGGAATCGGGTGCAGATACGCAGTATTTT.

The chain recombines TRBV20-1 with TRBJ2-5; D gene ambiguous. CDR3 length equals 11 residues. Germline CDR1 reads DFQATT; CDR2 reads SNEGSKA (reference sequence). CDR3 bases: TGCAGCCAACTTGTACAAGAGACCCAGTACTTC. This gives the protein CSQLVQETQYF.

This clonotype appeared a few times. The chain employs TRBV6-1 and TRBJ2-3, with D uncertain. The V gene's germline CDR1 is MNHNS and CDR2 SASEGT. The CDR3 sequence is 18 residues long. V lost 6 bases and J 4 bases, leaving 26 bases between the germline ends. In DNA, the CDR3 is TGTGCCAGCAGCCCCTGGACGGCCGCTGAAGTTGGAGCAGATACGCAGTATTTT. It is translated as CASSPWTAAEVGADTQYF.

This clonotype was observed once. The chain uses TRBV12-3 or TRBV12-4 and TRBJ1-5, with D unresolved. This CDR3 region has 12 residues. Trimming left V 6 bases short and J 7 bases short, with 10 bases between. The CDR3 loop is CASSSQAQPQHF. The CDR3 DNA follows: TGTGCCAGCAGCTCTCAGGCGCAGCCCCAGCATTTT.

This clonotype was picked up one time. The rearrangement joins TRBV5-1 to TRBJ2-5; TRBD1 or TRBD2 may be the D gene (7 bases each). Trimming removed 4 bases from V and 2 bases from J, with 24 bases in between. CDR1 is SGHRS and CDR2 is YFSETQ in the germline V gene. The CDR3 is made up of 18 amino acids. This CDR3 reads CASSPQPREGAAQETQYF. The CDR3 region has the DNA TGCGCCAGCAGCCCCCAACCGAGGGAGGGGGCAGCACAAGAGACCCAGTACTTC.

The chain uses TRBV20-1 and TRBJ1-6, with a possible D match to TRBD1 (6 bases). CDR3 length: 17 residues. The V gene's germline CDR1 is DFQATT and CDR2 SNEGSKA (reference sequence). V was pared by 6 bases and J by 1 base, with 19 bases between. The CDR3 spells CSAQKWGAESYNSPLHF. CDR3 in DNA: TGCAGTGCCCAGAAGTGGGGGGCAGAGTCCTATAATTCACCCCTCCACTTT.

The chain carries TRBV9 and TRBJ1-2; no reliable D call. Germline CDR1 and CDR2: SGDLS and YYNGEE. This CDR3 spans 13 amino acids. V was cut by 3 bases and J by 7 bases, with 13 bases left in between. This CDR3 reads CASSANAEGGYTF. The CDR3 region has the DNA TGTGCCAGCAGCGCTAACGCCGAGGGTGGCTACACCTTC.

This clonotype occurred once. This sequence joins TRBV11-3 and TRBJ2-3; TRBD2 aligns across 10 bases. Germline V gene sequence: CDR1 SGHNT, CDR2 YENEEA. The CDR3 runs to 19 residues. Trimming took 4 bases from V and 4 from J; bases not matched to a gene: 17. The CDR3 here is CASSSPFVAGTSEADTQYF. Here the CDR3 DNA reads TGTGCCAGCAGCTCCCCCTTCGTAGCCGGGACTAGCGAGGCAGATACGCAGTATTTT.

On this clonotype itself: At one boundary the junction diverges from the germline segment, which might be a read error. The CDR3, as DNA: TGTGCCAGCAGCCAATGGACTCCTATCTTCTACGATGAGCAGTTCTTC. Residues: CASSQWTPIFYDEQFF. V and J are TRBV5-6 and TRBJ2-1, with a possible D match to TRBD2 (5 bases). The germline gives CDR1 SGHDT, CDR2 YYEEEE. CDR3 length: 16 residues.

The chain links TRBV28 to TRBJ2-7, with D hard to call. Trimming removed 6 bases at V and 2 bases at J, with 17 bases between. From germline, CDR1 is MDHEN and CDR2 SYDVKM. The CDR3 is 15 residues long. The CDR3 protein is CASRPDKLPTYEQYF. The CDR3, as DNA: TGTGCCAGCAGGCCCGACAAGCTGCCTACCTACGAGCAGTACTTC.

Concerning this clonotype itself: A read error may be the cause here, since a much bigger clone is one base away. The J gene is TRBJ1-1, the V gene TRBV5-1, with 11 bases that match TRBD1. The CDR3 has 14 residues. The trim removed 5 bases at V and 4 bases at J, leaving 4 bases unmatched. Germline V lookup: CDR1 SGHRS, CDR2 YFSETQ. The CDR3 bases are TGCGCCAGCAGAACCGGGACAGGGGGCACTGAAGCTTTCTTT. This translates into CASRTGTGGTEAFF. Combining the CDR3 with reference TRBV5-1 and TRBJ1-1 gives the whole variable domain KAGVTQTPRYLIKTRGQQVTLSCSPISGHRSVSWYQQTPGQGLQFLFEYFSETQRNKGNFPGRFSGRQFSNSRSEMNVSTLELGDSALYLCASRTGTGGTEAFFGQGTRLTVV.

V usage is TRBV20-1 and J usage is TRBJ2-1; weak D call: TRBD2 (5 bases). Trimming left V 0 bases short and J 6 bases short, with 15 bases between. Germline values: CDR1 DFQATT, CDR2 SNEGSKA (reference sequence). This CDR3 is built from 15 residues. CDR3 loop: CSARDELGRSNEQFF. CDR3 nucleotides: TGCAGTGCTAGAGATGAACTGGGGAGAAGCAATGAGCAGTTCTTC.

The rearrangement uses TRBV10-3 and TRBJ2-7, with TRBD1 identical over 8 bases. The J call is uncertain, as TRBJ2-5 better fits the DNA end. The germline V gene encodes CDR1 ENHRY and CDR2 SYGVKD. The CDR3 covers 15 residues. The CDR3 sequence is CAISAQGARRETQYF. The DNA of the CDR3 is TGTGCCATCAGCGCCCAGGGGGCGCGGAGGGAGACCCAGTACTTC.